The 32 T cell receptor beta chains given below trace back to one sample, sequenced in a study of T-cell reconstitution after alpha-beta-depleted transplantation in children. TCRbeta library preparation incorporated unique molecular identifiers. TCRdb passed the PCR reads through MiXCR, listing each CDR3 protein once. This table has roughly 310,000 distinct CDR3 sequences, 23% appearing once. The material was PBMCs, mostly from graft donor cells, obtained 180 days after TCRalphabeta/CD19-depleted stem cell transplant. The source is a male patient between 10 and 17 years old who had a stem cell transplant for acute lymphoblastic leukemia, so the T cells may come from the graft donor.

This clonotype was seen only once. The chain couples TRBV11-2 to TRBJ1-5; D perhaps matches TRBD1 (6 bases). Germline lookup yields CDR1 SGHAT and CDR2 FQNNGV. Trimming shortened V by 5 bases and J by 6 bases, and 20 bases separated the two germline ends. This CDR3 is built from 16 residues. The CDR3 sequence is CASSITTGSVRQPQHF. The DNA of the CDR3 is TGTGCCAGCAGCATAACCACAGGGTCTGTACGTCAGCCCCAGCATTTT.

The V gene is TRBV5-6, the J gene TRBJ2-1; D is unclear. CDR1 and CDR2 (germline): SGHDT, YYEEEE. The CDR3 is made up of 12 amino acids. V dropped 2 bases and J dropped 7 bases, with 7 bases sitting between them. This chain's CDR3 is CASSFSGNEQFF. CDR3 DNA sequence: TGTGCCAGCAGCTTTAGTGGAAATGAGCAGTTCTTC.

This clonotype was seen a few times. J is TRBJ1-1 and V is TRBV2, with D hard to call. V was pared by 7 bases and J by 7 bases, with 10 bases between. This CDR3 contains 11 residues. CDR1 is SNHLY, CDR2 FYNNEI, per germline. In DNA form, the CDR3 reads TGTGCCAGCACGGGTAGGTTTGAAGCTTTCTTT. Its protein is CASTGRFEAFF.

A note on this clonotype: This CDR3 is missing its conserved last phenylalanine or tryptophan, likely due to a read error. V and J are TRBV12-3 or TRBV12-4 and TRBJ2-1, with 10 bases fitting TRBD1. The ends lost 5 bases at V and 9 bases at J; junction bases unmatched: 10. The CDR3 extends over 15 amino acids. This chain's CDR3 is CASSAGDRGWSEQFL. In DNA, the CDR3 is TGTGCCAGCAGTGCCGGGGACAGGGGATGGAGTGAGCAGTTCCTC.

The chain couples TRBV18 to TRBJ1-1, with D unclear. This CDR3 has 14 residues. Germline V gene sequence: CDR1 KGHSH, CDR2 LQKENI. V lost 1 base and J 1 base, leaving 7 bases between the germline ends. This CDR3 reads CASSPQGGNTEAFF. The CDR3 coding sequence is TGTGCCAGCTCACCACAGGGTGGGAACACTGAAGCTTTCTTT.

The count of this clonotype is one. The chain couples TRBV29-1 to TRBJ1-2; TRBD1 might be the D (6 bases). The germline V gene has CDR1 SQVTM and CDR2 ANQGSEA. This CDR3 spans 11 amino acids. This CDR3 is CVLTGNYGYTF. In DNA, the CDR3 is TGCGTCTTGACAGGCAACTATGGCTACACCTTC. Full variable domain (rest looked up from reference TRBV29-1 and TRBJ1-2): SAVISQKPSRDICQRGTSLTIQCQVDSQVTMMFWYRQQPGQSLTLIATANQGSEATYESGFVIDKFPISRPNLTFSTLTVSNMSPEDSSIYLCVLTGNYGYTFGSGTRLTVV.

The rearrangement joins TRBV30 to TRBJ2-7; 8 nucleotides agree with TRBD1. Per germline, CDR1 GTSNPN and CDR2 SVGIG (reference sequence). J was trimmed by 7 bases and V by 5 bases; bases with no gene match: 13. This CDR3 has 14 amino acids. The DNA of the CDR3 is TGTGCCTGGTGTGAAAGGACAGGGCCTTGGGAGCAGTACTTC. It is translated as CAWCERTGPWEQYF.

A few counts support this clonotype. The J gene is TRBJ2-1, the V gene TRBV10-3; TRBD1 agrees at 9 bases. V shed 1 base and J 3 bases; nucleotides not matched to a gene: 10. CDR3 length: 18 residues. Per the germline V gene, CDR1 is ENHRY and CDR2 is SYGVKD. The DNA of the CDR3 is TGTGCCATCAGTGAGTTCTGGGACAGGGAGTGGGGCTACAATGAGCAGTTCTTC. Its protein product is CAISEFWDREWGYNEQFF.

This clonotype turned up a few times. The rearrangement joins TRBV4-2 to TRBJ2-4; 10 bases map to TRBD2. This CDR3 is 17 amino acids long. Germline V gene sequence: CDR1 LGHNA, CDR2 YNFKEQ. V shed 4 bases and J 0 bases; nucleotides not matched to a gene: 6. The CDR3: CASSRRLAGLAKNIQYF. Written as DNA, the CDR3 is TGTGCCAGCAGCCGGAGACTAGCGGGCTTAGCCAAAAACATTCAGTACTTC.

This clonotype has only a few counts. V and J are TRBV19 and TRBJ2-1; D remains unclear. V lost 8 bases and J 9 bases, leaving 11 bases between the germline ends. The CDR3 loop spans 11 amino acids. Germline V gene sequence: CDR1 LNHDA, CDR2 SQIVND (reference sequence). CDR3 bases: TGTGCCAGTGGTGAAGCGTTTGAGCAGTTCTTC. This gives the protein CASGEAFEQFF.

The CDR3 loop reads CASSRLGGTDEQYF. CDR3 bases: TGTGCCAGCAGCCGACTGGGGGGGACCGACGAGCAGTACTTC. The chain uses TRBV7-3 and TRBJ2-7, with TRBD2 identical over 7 bases. V gave up 5 bases and J gave up 5 bases; unmatched junction bases: 9. From germline, CDR1 is SGHTA and CDR2 FQGTGA. The CDR3 is made up of 14 amino acids.

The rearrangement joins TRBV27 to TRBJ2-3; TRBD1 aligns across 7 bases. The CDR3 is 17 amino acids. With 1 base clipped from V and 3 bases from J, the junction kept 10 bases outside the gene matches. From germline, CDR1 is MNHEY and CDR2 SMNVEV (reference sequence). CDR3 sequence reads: CASSLWMRAGGTDTQYF. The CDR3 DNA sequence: TGTGCCAGCAGTTTATGGATGAGGGCAGGGGGTACAGATACGCAGTATTTT.

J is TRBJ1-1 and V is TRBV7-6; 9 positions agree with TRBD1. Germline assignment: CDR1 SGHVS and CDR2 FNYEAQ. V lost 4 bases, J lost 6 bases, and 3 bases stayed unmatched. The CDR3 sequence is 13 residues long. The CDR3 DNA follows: TGTGCCAGCAGCTCCGGGACAGGGTCTGAAGCTTTCTTT. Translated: CASSSGTGSEAFF.

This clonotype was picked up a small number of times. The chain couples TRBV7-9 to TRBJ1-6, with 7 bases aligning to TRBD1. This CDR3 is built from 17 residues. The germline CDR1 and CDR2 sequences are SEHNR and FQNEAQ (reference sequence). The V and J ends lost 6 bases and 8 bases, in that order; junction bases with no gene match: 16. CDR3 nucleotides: TGTGCCAGCAGGGGGCGGCTCGGGGGACAGAAGGATTCACCCCTCCACTTT. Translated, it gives CASRGRLGGQKDSPLHF.

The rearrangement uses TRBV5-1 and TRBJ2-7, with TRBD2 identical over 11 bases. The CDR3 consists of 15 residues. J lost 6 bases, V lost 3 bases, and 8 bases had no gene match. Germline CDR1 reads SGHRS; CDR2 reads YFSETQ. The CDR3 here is CASSSVDLAGGEQYF. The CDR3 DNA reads TGCGCCAGCAGCTCGGTTGATCTAGCGGGAGGCGAGCAGTACTTC.

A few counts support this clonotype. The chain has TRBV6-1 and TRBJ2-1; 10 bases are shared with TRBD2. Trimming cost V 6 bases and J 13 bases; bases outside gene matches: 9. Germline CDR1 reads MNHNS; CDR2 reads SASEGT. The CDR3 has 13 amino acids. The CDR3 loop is CASRPGLAFVQFF. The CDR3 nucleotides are TGTGCCAGCAGGCCGGGACTAGCGTTCGTACAGTTCTTC.

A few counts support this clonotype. CDR3 loop: CASSWWAYPGPQHENTEAFF. In nucleotides, the CDR3 is TGTGCCAGCAGTTGGTGGGCCTACCCCGGGCCACAGCATGAGAACACTGAAGCTTTCTTT. The V gene is TRBV27, the J gene TRBJ1-1; D call uncertain. CDR3 length: 20 amino acids. Looked up from germline, CDR1 is MNHEY and CDR2 is SMNVEV (reference sequence). The V gene lost 4 bases and the J gene lost 1 base, with 28 bases spanning the gap.

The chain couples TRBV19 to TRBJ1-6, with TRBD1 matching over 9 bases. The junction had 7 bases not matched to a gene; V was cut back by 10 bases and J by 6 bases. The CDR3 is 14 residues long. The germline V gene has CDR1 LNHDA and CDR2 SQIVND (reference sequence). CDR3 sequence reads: CATRQGVRNSPLHF. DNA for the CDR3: TGTGCCACCCGACAGGGGGTGCGTAATTCACCCCTCCACTTT.

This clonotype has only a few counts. In DNA, the CDR3 is TGTGCCAGCAGCTTGGACAGGACATTTGGGACCCAGTACTTC. Its translation is CASSLDRTFGTQYF. V and J are TRBV7-2 and TRBJ2-5, with TRBD1 matching 7 bases. The CDR3 contains 14 residues. Unmatched junction bases numbered 8, after V lost 3 bases and J lost 7 bases. Germline-derived CDR1 and CDR2 are SGHTA and FQGNSA.

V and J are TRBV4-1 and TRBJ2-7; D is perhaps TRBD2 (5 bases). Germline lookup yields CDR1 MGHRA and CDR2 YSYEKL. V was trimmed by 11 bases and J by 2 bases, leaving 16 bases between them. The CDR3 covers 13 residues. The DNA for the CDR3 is TGCGCCTCCAGCCTGGACTGGGCCTACGAGCAGTACTTC. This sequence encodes CASSLDWAYEQYF.

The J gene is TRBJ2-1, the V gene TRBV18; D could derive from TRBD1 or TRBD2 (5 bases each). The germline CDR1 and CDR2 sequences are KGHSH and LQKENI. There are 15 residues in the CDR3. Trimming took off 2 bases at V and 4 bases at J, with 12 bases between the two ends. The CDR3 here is CASSPTGTLYNEQFF. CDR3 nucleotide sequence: TGTGCCAGCTCACCAACCGGGACGCTTTACAATGAGCAGTTCTTC.

The CDR3 region has the DNA TGTGCCAGCAGTTTGAGGGGTCATCAGCCCCAGCATTTT. Its translation is CASSLRGHQPQHF. This chain connects TRBV12-3 or TRBV12-4 to TRBJ1-5; D possibly corresponds to TRBD1 (5 bases). The CDR3 has 13 residues. V shed 3 bases and J shed 5 bases, with 8 bases lying between them.

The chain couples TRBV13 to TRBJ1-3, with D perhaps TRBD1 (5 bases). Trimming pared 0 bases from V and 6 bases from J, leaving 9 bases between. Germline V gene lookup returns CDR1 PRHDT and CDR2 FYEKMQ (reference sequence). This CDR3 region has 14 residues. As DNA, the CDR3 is TGTGCCAGCAGCTTAGGAGGGGTGGAAAACACCATATATTTT. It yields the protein CASSLGGVENTIYF.

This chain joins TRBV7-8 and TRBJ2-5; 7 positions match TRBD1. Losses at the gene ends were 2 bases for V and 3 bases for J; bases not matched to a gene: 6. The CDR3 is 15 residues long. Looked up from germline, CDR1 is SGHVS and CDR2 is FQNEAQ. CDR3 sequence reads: CASSLQGQAKETQYF. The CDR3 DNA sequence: TGTGCCAGCAGCTTACAAGGACAGGCTAAAGAGACCCAGTACTTC.

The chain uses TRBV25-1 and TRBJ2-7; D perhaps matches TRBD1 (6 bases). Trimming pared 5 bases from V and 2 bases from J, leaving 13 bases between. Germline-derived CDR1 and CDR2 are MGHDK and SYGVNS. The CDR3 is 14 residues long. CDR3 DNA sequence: TGTGCCAGCAGTCCCCTGACAGGAGCCTACGAGCAGTACTTC. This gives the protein CASSPLTGAYEQYF.

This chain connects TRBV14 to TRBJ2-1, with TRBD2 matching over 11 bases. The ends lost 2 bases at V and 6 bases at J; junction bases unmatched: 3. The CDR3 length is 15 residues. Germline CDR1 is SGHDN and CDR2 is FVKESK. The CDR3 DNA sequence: TGTGCCAGCAGCCAACTGGGACTAGCGGCCAATGAGCAGTTCTTC. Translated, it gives CASSQLGLAANEQFF.

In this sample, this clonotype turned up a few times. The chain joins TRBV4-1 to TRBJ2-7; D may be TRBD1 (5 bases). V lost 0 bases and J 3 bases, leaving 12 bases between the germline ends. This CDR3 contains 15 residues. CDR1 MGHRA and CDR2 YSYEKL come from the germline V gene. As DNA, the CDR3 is TGCGCCAGCAGCCAAGAAAAAGGCAGGGACTACGAGCAGTACTTC. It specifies CASSQEKGRDYEQYF.

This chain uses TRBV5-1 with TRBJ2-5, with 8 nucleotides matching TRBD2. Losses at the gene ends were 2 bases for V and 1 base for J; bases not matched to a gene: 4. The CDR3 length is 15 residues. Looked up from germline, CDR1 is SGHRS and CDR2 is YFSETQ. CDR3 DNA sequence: TGCGCCAGCAGCTTTGTTAGCGGGACCCAAGAGACCCAGTACTTC. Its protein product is CASSFVSGTQETQYF.

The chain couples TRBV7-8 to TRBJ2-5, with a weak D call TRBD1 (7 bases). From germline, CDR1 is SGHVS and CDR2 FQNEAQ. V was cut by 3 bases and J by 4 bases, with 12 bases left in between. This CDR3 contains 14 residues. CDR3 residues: CASSLRDSSETQYF. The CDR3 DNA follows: TGTGCCAGCAGCTTGCGGGACAGTTCAGAGACCCAGTACTTC. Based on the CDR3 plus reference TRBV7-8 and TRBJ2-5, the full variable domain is GAGVSQSPRYKVAKRGQDVALRCDPISGHVSLFWYQQALGQGPEFLTYFQNEAQLDKSGLPSDRFFAERPEGSVSTLKIQRTQQEDSAVYLCASSLRDSSETQYFGPGTRLLVL.

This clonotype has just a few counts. The CDR3: CASRWDRENTEAFF. The CDR3, as DNA: TGTGCCAGCAGGTGGGACAGGGAGAACACTGAAGCTTTCTTT. This chain links TRBV5-5 with TRBJ1-1; 9 bases line up with TRBD1. Germline-derived CDR1 and CDR2 are SGHKS and YYEKEE (reference sequence). The length of the CDR3 is 14 residues. Trimming cost V 5 bases and J 1 base; bases outside gene matches: 3. Full variable domain (missing parts from reference TRBV5-5 and TRBJ1-1): DAGVTQSPTHLIKTRGQQVTLRCSPISGHKSVSWYQQVLGQGPQFIFQYYEKEERGRGNFPDRFSARQFPNYSSELNVNALLLGDSALYLCASRWDRENTEAFFGQGTRLTVV.

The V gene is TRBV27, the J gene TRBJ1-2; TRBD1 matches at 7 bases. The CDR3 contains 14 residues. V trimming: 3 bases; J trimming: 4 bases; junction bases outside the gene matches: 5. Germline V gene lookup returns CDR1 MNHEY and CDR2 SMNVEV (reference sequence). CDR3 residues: CASSFQGGVYGYTF. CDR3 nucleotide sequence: TGTGCCAGCAGTTTCCAGGGGGGGGTCTATGGCTACACCTTC.

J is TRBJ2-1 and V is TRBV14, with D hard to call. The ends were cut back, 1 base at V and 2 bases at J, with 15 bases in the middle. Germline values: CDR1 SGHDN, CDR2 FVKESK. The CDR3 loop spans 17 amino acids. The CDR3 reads CASSQAYSKRPYNEQFF. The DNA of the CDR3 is TGTGCCAGCAGCCAAGCCTATTCCAAGCGCCCCTACAATGAGCAGTTCTTC.